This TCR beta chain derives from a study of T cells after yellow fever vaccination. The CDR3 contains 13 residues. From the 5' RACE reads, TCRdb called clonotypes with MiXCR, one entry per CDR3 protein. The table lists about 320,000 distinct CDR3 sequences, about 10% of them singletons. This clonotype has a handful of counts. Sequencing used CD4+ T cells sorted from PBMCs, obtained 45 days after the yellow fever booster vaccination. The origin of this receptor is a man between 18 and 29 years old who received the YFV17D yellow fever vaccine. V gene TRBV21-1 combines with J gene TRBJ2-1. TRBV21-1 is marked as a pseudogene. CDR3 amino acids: CASSRRVRGEQFF. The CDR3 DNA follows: TGTGCCAGCAGCAGACGGGTTCGGGGTGAGCAGTTCTTC.